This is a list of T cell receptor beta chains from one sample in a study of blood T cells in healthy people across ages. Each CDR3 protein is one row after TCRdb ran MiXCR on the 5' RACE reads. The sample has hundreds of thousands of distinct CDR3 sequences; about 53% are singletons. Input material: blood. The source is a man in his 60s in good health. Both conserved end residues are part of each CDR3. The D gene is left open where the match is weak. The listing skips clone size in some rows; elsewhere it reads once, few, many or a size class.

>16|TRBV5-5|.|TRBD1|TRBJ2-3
TGTGCCAGCAGCTTAACAACCGGGACAGGCGCAGATACGCAGTATTTT
CASSLTTGTGADTQYF
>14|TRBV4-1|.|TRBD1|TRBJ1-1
TGCGCCAGCAGCGAGCGGACAGGGGACACTGAAGCTTTCTTT
CASSERTGDTEAFF
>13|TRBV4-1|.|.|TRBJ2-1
TGCGCCAGCAGCCGAGGGACCCAAGAGACCCAGTTCTTC
CASSRGTQETQFF
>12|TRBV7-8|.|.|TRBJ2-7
TGTGCCAGCAGCAACCGGGACCGCGAGCAGTACTTC
CASSNRDREQYF
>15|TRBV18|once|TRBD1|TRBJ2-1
TGTGCCAGCGCACCAATCACAGGGGGCGAATATGAGCAGTTCTTC
CASAPITGGEYEQFF
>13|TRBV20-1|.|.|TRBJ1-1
TGCAGTGCTAGACGGCAGGGGAACACTGAAGCTTTCTTT
CSARRQGNTEAFF
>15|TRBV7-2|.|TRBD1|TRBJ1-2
TGTGCCAGCAGCTCACGACAGGGGGAGGGCTATGGCTACACCTTC
CASSSRQGEGYGYTF
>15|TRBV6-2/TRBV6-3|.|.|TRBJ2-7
TGTGCCAGCAGTTCATCAAACACCGGGATCTACGAGCAGTACTTC
CASSSSNTGIYEQYF
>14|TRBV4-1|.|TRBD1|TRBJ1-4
TGCGCCAGCAGCCTTAGGGGGCCTAATGAAAAACTGTTTTTT
CASSLRGPNEKLFF
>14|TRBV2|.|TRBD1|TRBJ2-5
TGTGCCAGCACCTTGGACAGGGGCGTAGAGACCCAGTACTTC
CASTLDRGVETQYF
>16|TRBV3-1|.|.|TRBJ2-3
TGTGCCAGCAGCCAAGTTGGGGGGGCCTACACAGATACGCAGTATTTT
CASSQVGGAYTDTQYF
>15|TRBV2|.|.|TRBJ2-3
TGTGCCAGCAGTGAAGCGCCAGGAGGGGGAGATACGCAGTATTTT
CASSEAPGGGDTQYF
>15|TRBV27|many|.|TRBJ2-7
TGTGCCAGCAGTTCATCGGGTCACGATTCCTACGAGCAGTACTTC
CASSSSGHDSYEQYF
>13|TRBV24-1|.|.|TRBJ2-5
TGTGCCACCAGTCTAGGGGGGTCGGAGACCCAGTACTTC
CATSLGGSETQYF
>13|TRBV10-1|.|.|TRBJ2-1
TGCGCCAGCAGTGAGTACAGGGCGGGTGAGCAGTTCTTC
CASSEYRAGEQFF
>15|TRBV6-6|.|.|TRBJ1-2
TGTGCCAGCAGTTACTCGGGCTTCCAGGCTAATGGCTACACCTTC
CASSYSGFQANGYTF
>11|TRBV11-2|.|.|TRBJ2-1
TGTGCCAGCAGCTTAGGGGGGATCGCGTTCTTC
CASSLGGIAFF
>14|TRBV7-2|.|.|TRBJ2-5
TGTGCCAGCAGCTTCTACAGGGTTCGGGAGACCCAGTACTTC
CASSFYRVRETQYF
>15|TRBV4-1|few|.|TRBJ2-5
TGCGCCAGCAGCCACCTTCGGGGCGGTGAAGAGACCCAGTACTTC
CASSHLRGGEETQYF
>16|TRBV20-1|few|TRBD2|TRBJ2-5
TGCAGTGCTAGGGTAGCGGGGGGCGTAGGTCAAGAGACCCAGTACTTC
CSARVAGGVGQETQYF
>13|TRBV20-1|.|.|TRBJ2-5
TGCAGTGCTAAGTCGGGGTTCCAAGAGACCCTGTACTTC
CSAKSGFQETLYF
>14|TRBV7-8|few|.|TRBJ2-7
TGTGCCAGCAGCTCAAGCCAGGAGTCCTACGAGCAGTACTTC
CASSSSQESYEQYF